Below are 3 T cell receptor beta chains sequenced from a single sample in a study of cytomegalovirus exposure and HLA in healthy donors. In the PCR, 60 Vbeta and 13 Jbeta primers were used. The method was immunoSEQ multiplex PCR; TCRdb's version includes in-frame clones alone and lacks a portion of them. The sample yields tens of thousands of clones, about three quarters seen once. Sequencing was performed on PBMCs. These receptors all stem from a male donor in good health and CMV-seropositive.

This clone came up a few times. This sequence joins TRBV15 and TRBJ2-1; tentative D call: TRBD1 (5 bases). Germline CDR1 LNHNV, CDR2 YYDKDF (reference sequence). Trimming took 0 bases from V and 3 from J, leaving 9 bases between them. The CDR3 contains 15 residues. The CDR3 DNA reads TGTGCCACCAGCAGAGATCAGGGCGGCTACAATGAGCAGTTCTTC. This gives the protein CATSRDQGGYNEQFF.

The chain links TRBV4-2 to TRBJ2-3, with a possible D match to TRBD2 (6 bases). CDR1 is LGHNA, CDR2 YNFKEQ, per germline. Trimming took 1 base from V and 4 from J, leaving 18 bases between them. CDR3 length equals 17 residues. Here the CDR3 reads CASSQGGPGSGSDTQYF. The CDR3 region has the DNA TGTGCCAGCAGCCAAGGAGGTCCCGGGAGTGGGTCAGATACGCAGTATTTT.

V gene TRBV29-1 combines with J gene TRBJ2-7; TRBD1 agrees at 7 bases. This CDR3 is built from 14 residues. V dropped 7 bases and J dropped 1; count of bases not matched to a gene: 10. Germline loops: CDR1 SQVTM, CDR2 ANQGSEA. The CDR3 DNA reads TGCAGCGCCGCCGGGACAGCGACTTCCTACGAGCAGTACTTC. Encoded protein: CSAAGTATSYEQYF.